This entry lists 9 T cell receptor beta chains sequenced from one sample in a study of T cell repertoires in cytomegalovirus infection. TCRdb processed the reads anew with MiXCR; each CDR3 protein has one entry. The sample lists approximately 350,000 distinct CDR3 sequences; approximately 30% were seen once. No cognate antigen is known for these TCRs. The sequencing used cultured PBMCs, collected from culture after CMV antigen stimulation. The origin of the receptors is a human donor in good health (CMV status not recorded). Some clones in this sample may be carry-over from other donors' samples.

V and J are TRBV28 and TRBJ2-7, with TRBD1 identical over 7 bases. The V segment lost 8 bases and the J segment 6 bases; nucleotides outside the gene matches: 10. In germline, CDR1 is MDHEN, CDR2 SYDVKM. CDR3 size: 13 residues. CDR3 residues: CASLEGARREQYF. The CDR3 nucleotides are TGTGCCAGCCTCGAGGGGGCCCGGCGCGAGCAGTACTTC.

Only a few counts were recorded for this clonotype. The rearrangement joins TRBV4-1 to TRBJ2-1, with D uncertain. This CDR3 comprises 17 residues. Germline assignment: CDR1 MGHRA and CDR2 YSYEKL. V lost 2 bases, J lost 4 bases, and 18 bases lay in between. The CDR3 DNA is TGCGCCAGCAGCCAATCACATCGCGTCAACCCTTACAATGAGCAGTTCTTC. Amino acids: CASSQSHRVNPYNEQFF.

The V and J genes are TRBV19 and TRBJ1-5; the match to TRBD1 covers 8 bases. V was clipped by 6 bases and J by 1 base; unmatched bases: 5. The CDR3 length is 15 residues. Germline lookup yields CDR1 LNHDA and CDR2 SQIVND (reference sequence). CDR3 sequence reads: CASRTQGGSNQPQHF. DNA for the CDR3: TGTGCCAGTAGGACACAGGGGGGAAGCAATCAGCCCCAGCATTTT.

V usage is TRBV6-5 and J usage is TRBJ2-1; D gene uncertain. Germline V gives CDR1 MNHEY, CDR2 SVGAGI. V was trimmed by 2 bases and J by 9 bases, leaving 5 bases between them. CDR3 size: 11 residues. CDR3 sequence: CASSYGSEQFF. CDR3 nucleotide sequence: TGTGCCAGCAGTTACGGCAGTGAGCAGTTCTTC.

This clonotype came up a few times. V usage is TRBV6-2 or TRBV6-3 and J usage is TRBJ1-1, with TRBD1 as a possible D gene (6 bases). The V gene lost 6 bases and the J gene lost 6 bases, with 20 bases spanning the gap. This CDR3 spans 15 amino acids. Germline V gene sequence: CDR1 MNHEY, CDR2 SVGEGT. The CDR3, as DNA: TGTGCCAGCAGCAGGTCGGGGGCGTTTTATTCTGAAGCTTTCTTT. Its translation is CASSRSGAFYSEAFF.

This clonotype occurred a few times. This sequence joins TRBV6-1 and TRBJ1-1; the D gene is possibly TRBD1 (5 bases). Trimming took 5 bases from V and 1 from J, leaving 11 bases between them. Germline V gene sequence: CDR1 MNHNS, CDR2 SASEGT. This CDR3 is built from 14 residues. CDR3 DNA sequence: TGTGCCAGCAGTTATACTACAGGGAACACTGAAGCTTTCTTT. The encoded protein is CASSYTTGNTEAFF.

V usage is TRBV20-1 and J usage is TRBJ1-2; D gene uncertain. V was pared by 4 bases and J by 4 bases, with 10 bases between. Germline V gene data show CDR1 as DFQATT and CDR2 as SNEGSKA (reference sequence). This CDR3 comprises 12 residues. CDR3 region: CSAIPRIYGYTF. CDR3 sequence (DNA): TGCAGTGCTATCCCCCGGATCTATGGCTACACCTTC.

The chain is built from TRBV6-2 or TRBV6-3 and TRBJ1-1; D uncertain. CDR3 length: 15 amino acids. Trimming stripped 11 bases from V and 0 bases from J, with 19 bases between. CDR1 is MNHEY, CDR2 SVGEGT, per germline. As DNA, the CDR3 is TGTGCCGTATTCGGCCCACGGACCATGAACACTGAAGCTTTCTTT. Protein product: CAVFGPRTMNTEAFF.

In nucleotides, the CDR3 is TGTGCCAGCAGCGTCGGGACTAGCGGGGGCTTAAGGGAGCAGTTCTTC. This translates into CASSVGTSGGLREQFF. The rearrangement joins TRBV9 to TRBJ2-1; 14 bases align to TRBD2. Trimming at V came to 2 bases and at J to 10 bases, leaving 8 bases not matched to a gene. The CDR3 is made up of 16 amino acids. Germline V gene sequence: CDR1 SGDLS, CDR2 YYNGEE. Full variable domain (remainder filled in from reference TRBV9 and TRBJ2-1): DSGVTQTPKHLITATGQRVTLRCSPRSGDLSVYWYQQSLDQGLQFLIQYYNGEERAKGNILERFSAQQFPDLHSELNLSSLELGDSALYFCASSVGTSGGLREQFFGPGTRLTVL.